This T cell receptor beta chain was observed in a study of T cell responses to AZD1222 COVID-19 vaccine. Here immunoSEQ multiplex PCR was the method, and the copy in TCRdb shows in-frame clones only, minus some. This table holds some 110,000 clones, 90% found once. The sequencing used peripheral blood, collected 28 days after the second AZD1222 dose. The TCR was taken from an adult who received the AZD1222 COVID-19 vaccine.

For the CDR3, the DNA is TGTGCCAGTAGTGACCCGAGGGGCGCGGGCAATCAGCCCCAGCATTTT. Protein sequence: CASSDPRGAGNQPQHF. V is TRBV19 and J is TRBJ1-5; TRBD1 is a possible D gene (5 bases). The V end was cut by 5 bases, the J end by 2 bases, with 16 bases between. This CDR3 region has 16 residues. Per the germline V gene, CDR1 is LNHDA and CDR2 is SQIVND (reference sequence).